This T cell receptor beta chain was captured in a study of T cells in Graves' hyperthyroidism and ophthalmopathy. The germline gives CDR1 LNHDA, CDR2 SQIVND (reference sequence). The CDR3 extends over 14 amino acids. The V gene lost 7 bases and the J gene lost 4 bases, with 16 bases spanning the gap. This clonotype was counted many times. Template material for amplifying TCR beta CDR3 regions consisted of RNA transcripts. HTBI primers were the set used in a first-round RT-PCR of the TCR CDR3. A single record per CDR3 protein comes from TCRdb applying MiXCR to the multiplex PCR reads. The profile shows around 250,000 distinct CDR3 sequences, about 14% of them singletons.

This receptor was obtained from a middle-aged woman with Graves' hyperthyroidism that later progressed to Graves' ophthalmopathy. The rearrangement joins TRBV19 to TRBJ1-2, with D perhaps matching TRBD1 (5 bases). The source material was blood. CDR3: CASTPGRGVYGYTF. In nucleotides, the CDR3 is TGTGCCAGTACCCCCGGGAGGGGCGTCTATGGCTACACCTTC.